This T cell receptor (beta chain) stems from a study of shared clonotypes between healthy human individuals (TCRdb year 2020). About the full investigation: A couple of women and three men aged 18 to 49 years were included in the cohort. Between about 0.8 and 9 billion PBMCs per donor were obtained by leukapheresis. Blood TCR repertoires of roughly five healthy adults were deeply sequenced to estimate repertoire size and the extent of clonotype sharing between individuals. Different laboratories and diverse techniques were used to prepare libraries and sequence TCR repertoires, to increase sequencing depth and limit assay-specific biases.

The donors were healthy, HIV-negative adults who had no recently reported acute infections or vaccinations. Every donor was a Caucasian adult living in Nashville, Tennessee, USA. For unsorted samples, 100 million or so PBMCs were counted, and genomic DNA was extracted using the QIAamp DNA Blood Mini kit. After blood collection by leukapheresis, PBMCs were isolated using Ficoll-Histopaque density gradient centrifugation and then cryopreserved in the vapor phase of liquid nitrogen. What the research found in general, with its limitations: Pairwise subsampling led to the expectation that sequencing depth would affect the degree of clonotype sharing among donors. Because the study included only a small number of donors, the genetic and exposure-history diversity represented was limited. Sampling was restricted to blood, and TCR repertoires in tissue are likely to differ from TCR repertoires in blood.

TCR CDR3 regions were amplified from genomic DNA by multiplex PCR using the deep immunoSEQ assay. Extracted genomic DNA from each cell subset was spread evenly across all wells of several immunoSEQ 96-well plates, with each plate serving as a replicate. Each replicate PCR for unsorted PBMC received 300 to 350 ng genomic DNA, equal to approximately 29,000 T cell genomes. Ten immunoSEQ deep assay plates were used to sequence the unsorted PBMC genomic DNA. Purified libraries were quantified with a Qubit 3.0 fluorometer, sized on a Bioanalyzer 2100, and re-quantified with the KAPA Library Quantification kit. Every immunoSEQ 96-well plate was sequenced on a dedicated single-read 150-cycle Illumina NextSeq 550 flow cell. Per the source publication's procedure: Because the immunoSEQ output held only junctional sequences and lacked quality scores, the filtering could not match the filtering applied to full-length reads. To assign V/J genes and CDR3, sequences were annotated using PyIR, a Python wrapper for IgBLAST v1.9, with IMGT germline references. Any read was removed if the V/J assignment was weak (E-value above 1e-6), the CDR3 was missing, or the read contained stop codons, out-of-frame junctions, or ambiguous translated residues. V3J clonotypes were defined by identical inferred V gene, J gene, and CDR3 amino acid sequence. Percentage overlap between repertoires was calculated by dividing the number of shared unique clonotypes by the size of the smaller repertoire. Repertoire richness was assessed with RTK rarefaction, the Chao1 estimator, and Recon v2.1 estimates of unobserved clonotypes. The clones in this table, taken by TCRdb from immuneACCESS, are in-frame only. Not every clone is retained; where verified, under half of the shortfall comes from an unresolved V gene, and the cause of the rest is unknown. The DNA gave D and trimming, while V, J and clone size come from that table. This sample lists a few hundred thousand clones; around 77% were detected once. The top ten clonotypes cover 12% of the sample.

With regard to this clone: Its antigen remains undetermined. A much larger clone is a single base away; this may be a read error. Other DNA variants within this sample encode the same CDR3.

From a lookup of the germline V gene, CDR1 and CDR2 are SGHVS and FQNEAQ. Including the terminal cysteine and phenylalanine, the CDR3 comprises 15 residues. The kept DNA is CDR3 alone, 45 bases in frame from the first base. The sample was PBMCs. Rearrangement joined TRBV7-8 to TRBJ1-3, with TRBD1 perhaps the D gene, on 6 matching bases. The sequence was collected from a woman in her thirties or forties in good health. Some clones in this sample may be carry-over from other donors' samples. The base sequence is TGTGCCAGCAGCTTCCGACAGGTAGCTGGAAACACCATATATTTC. Its translation is CASSFRQVAGNTIYF.